Reported below is one T cell receptor (beta chain). The germline V and J ends were trimmed by 7 bases and 3 bases, with 16 bases remaining between them. Germline lookup yields CDR1 MDHEN and CDR2 SYDVKM. The CDR3 extends over 14 amino acids. Using immunoSEQ multiplex PCR, the repertoire was profiled, and TCRdb retains in-frame clones only, with some absent. The sample holds 35,000 to 55,000 clones; roughly 94% are singletons and the top ten take 9.5% to 11%. This record belongs to a study of OX40 agonist ivuxolimab in advanced cancers. Looking at the study overall: Earlier anti-PD-1, anti-PD-L1 or anti-CTLA-4 therapy was permitted; over 35% had received some.

Sequences were derived from CD4+ or CD8+ T cells sorted from blood, sampled in a trial of the OX40 agonist ivuxolimab. The chain combines TRBV28 with TRBJ2-7, with a possible D match to TRBD1 (6 bases). This sequence originates from an adult with an advanced solid tumor such as melanoma, head and neck, liver or kidney cancer. The DNA for the CDR3 is TGTGCCAGCACCGGGGACACGCCTTTCTACGAGCAGTACTTC. Encoded protein: CASTGDTPFYEQYF.